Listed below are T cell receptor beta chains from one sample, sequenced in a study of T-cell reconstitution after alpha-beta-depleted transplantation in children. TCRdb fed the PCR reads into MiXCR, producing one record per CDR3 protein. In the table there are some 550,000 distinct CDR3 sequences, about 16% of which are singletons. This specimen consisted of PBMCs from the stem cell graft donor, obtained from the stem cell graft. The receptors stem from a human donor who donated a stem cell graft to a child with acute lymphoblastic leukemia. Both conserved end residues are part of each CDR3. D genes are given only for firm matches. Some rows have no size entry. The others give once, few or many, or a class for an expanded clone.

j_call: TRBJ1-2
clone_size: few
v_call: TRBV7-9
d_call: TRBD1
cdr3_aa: CASSSSRGAIYGYTF
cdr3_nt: TGTGCCAGCAGCTCTTCCAGGGGGGCCATCTATGGCTACACCTTC

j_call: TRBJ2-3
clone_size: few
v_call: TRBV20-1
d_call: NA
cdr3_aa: CSASGGAADTQYF
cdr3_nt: TGCAGTGCTAGTGGCGGGGCCGCAGATACGCAGTATTTT

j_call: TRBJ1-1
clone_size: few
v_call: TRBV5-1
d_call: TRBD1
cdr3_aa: CASSYRDRGWHTEAFF
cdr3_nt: TGCGCCAGCAGCTACCGGGACAGGGGATGGCACACTGAAGCTTTCTTT

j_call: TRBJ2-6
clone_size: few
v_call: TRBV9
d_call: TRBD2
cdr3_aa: CASSPGLAGGSGANVLTF
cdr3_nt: TGTGCCAGCAGCCCCGGACTAGCGGGGGGCTCTGGGGCCAACGTCCTGACTTTC

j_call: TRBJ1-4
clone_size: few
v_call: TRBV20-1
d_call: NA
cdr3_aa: CSASQGPNEKLFF
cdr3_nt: TGCAGTGCTAGTCAGGGCCCTAATGAAAAACTGTTTTTT

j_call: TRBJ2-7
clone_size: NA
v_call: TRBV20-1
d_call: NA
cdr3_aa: CSALERPSQEQYF
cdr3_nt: TGCAGTGCTCTCGAGCGCCCATCACAGGAGCAGTACTTC

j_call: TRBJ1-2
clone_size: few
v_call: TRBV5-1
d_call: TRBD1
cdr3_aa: CASSLETGGGFAYGYTF
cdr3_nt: TGCGCCAGCAGCTTGGAGACAGGGGGAGGCTTTGCCTATGGCTACACCTTC

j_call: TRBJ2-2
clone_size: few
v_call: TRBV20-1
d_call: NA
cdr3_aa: CSAPSTGQNTGELFF
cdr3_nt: TGCAGTGCTCCCAGTACAGGGCAGAACACCGGGGAGCTGTTTTTT

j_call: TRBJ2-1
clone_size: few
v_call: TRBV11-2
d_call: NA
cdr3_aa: CASSLELDRTNNEQFF
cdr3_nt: TGTGCCAGCAGCTTAGAATTGGACAGGACTAACAATGAGCAGTTCTTC

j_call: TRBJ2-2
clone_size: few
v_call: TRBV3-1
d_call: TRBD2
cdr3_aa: CASSQITSGRGVFTGELFF
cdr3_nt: TGTGCCAGCAGCCAAATAACTAGCGGGCGAGGCGTATTCACCGGGGAGCTGTTTTTT

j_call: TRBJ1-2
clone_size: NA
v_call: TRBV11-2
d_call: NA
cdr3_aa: CASSSPTKAGGDYGYTF
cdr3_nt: TGTGCCAGCAGCTCGCCCACAAAGGCCGGGGGAGATTATGGCTACACCTTC

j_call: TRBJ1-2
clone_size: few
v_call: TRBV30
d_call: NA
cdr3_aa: CAWSDSPYGYTF
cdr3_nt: TGTGCCTGGAGTGACAGCCCCTATGGCTACACCTTC

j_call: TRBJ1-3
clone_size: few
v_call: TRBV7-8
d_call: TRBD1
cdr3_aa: CASRPGTAVFSGNTIYF
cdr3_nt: TGTGCCAGCAGGCCCGGGACAGCCGTTTTCTCTGGAAACACCATATATTTT

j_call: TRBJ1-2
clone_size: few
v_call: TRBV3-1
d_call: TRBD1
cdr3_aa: CASSQPRDSNYGYTF
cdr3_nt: TGTGCCAGCAGCCAACCCCGGGACAGTAACTATGGCTACACCTTC

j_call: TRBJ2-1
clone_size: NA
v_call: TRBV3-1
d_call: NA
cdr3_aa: CASSQEALASTSSYNEQFF
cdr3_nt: TGTGCCAGCAGCCAAGAGGCTCTAGCGAGTACATCATCCTACAATGAGCAGTTCTTC

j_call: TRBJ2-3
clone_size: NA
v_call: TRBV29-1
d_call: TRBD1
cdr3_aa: CSVEKNRGEDTQYF
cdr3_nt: TGCAGCGTTGAAAAGAACAGGGGCGAAGATACGCAGTATTTT

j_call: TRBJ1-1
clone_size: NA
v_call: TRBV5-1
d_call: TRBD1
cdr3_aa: CASSTYRQGENTEAFF
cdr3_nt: TGCGCCAGCAGCACCTACCGACAGGGGGAAAACACTGAAGCTTTCTTT

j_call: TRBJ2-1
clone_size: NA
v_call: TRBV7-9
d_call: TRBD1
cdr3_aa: CASSPGQVVEQFF
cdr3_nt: TGTGCCAGCAGCCCGGGACAGGTGGTTGAGCAGTTCTTC

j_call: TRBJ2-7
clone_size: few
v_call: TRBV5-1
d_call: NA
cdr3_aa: CASSFSAGSSYEQYF
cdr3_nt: TGCGCCAGCAGCTTTTCGGCGGGTTCCTCCTACGAGCAGTACTTC

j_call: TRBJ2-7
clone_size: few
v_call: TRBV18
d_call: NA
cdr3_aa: CASSLMDTYEQYF
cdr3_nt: TGTGCCAGCTCACTCATGGACACCTACGAGCAGTACTTC

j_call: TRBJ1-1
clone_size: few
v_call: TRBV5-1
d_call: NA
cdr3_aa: CASSLDPGSEAFF
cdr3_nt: TGCGCCAGCAGCTTGGACCCGGGTTCTGAAGCTTTCTTT

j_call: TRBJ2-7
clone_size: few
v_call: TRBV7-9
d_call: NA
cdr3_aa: CASSLVGRGSSYEQYF
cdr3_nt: TGTGCCAGCAGCTTAGTGGGCAGAGGGAGTTCCTACGAGCAGTACTTC

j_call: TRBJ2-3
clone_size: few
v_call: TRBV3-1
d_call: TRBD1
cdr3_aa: CASSHDRTGGEDTQYF
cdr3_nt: TGTGCCAGCAGCCATGATCGTACAGGGGGCGAAGATACGCAGTATTTT

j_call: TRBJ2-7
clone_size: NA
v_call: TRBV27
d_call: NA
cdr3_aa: CASTKGLEQYF
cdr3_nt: TGTGCCAGCACAAAGGGGCTCGAGCAGTACTTC

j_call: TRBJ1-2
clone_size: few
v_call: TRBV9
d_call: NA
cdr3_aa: CASSVGGRGYTF
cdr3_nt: TGTGCCAGCAGCGTAGGGGGCCGTGGCTACACCTTC

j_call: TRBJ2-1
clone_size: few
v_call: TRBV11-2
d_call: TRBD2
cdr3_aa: CASSRTSGSRNEQFF
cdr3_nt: TGTGCCAGCAGCAGAACTAGCGGGAGTCGAAATGAGCAGTTCTTC

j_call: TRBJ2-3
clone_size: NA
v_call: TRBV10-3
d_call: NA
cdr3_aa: CAISDVTGPTDTQYF
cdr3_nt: TGTGCCATCAGTGATGTCACGGGTCCCACAGATACGCAGTATTTT

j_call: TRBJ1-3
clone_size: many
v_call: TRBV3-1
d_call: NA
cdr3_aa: CASSTGNTIYF
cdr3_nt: TGTGCCAGCAGCACCGGAAACACCATATATTTT

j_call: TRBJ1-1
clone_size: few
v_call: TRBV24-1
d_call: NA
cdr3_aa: CATSDLRRGSNSAFF
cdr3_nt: TGTGCCACCAGTGATTTGCGAAGGGGTTCCAACTCAGCTTTCTTT

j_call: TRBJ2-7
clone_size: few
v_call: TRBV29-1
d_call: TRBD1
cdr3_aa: CSGGTVTDF
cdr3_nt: TGCAGCGGAGGGACAGTCACGGACTTC

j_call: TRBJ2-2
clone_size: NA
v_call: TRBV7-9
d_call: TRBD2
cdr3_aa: CASRSWSGTSGSGELFF
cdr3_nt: TGTGCCAGCAGGTCGTGGTCCGGGACTAGCGGTTCCGGGGAGCTGTTTTTT

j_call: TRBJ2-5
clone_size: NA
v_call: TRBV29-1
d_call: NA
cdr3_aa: CSVNGGQETQYF
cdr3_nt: TGCAGCGTTAATGGGGGTCAAGAGACCCAGTACTTC

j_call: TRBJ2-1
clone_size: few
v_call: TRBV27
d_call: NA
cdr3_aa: CASSPSLGGQGEQFF
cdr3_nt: TGTGCCAGCAGTCCCTCCCTAGGCGGGCAAGGTGAGCAGTTCTTC

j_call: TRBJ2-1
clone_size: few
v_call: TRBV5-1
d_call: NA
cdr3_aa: CASSLRQGSSYNEQFF
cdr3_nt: TGCGCCAGCAGCTTGCGCCAGGGGTCAAGTTACAATGAGCAGTTCTTC

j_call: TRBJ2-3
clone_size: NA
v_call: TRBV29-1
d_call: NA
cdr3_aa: CSVDEGATDTQYF
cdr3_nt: TGCAGCGTTGATGAGGGAGCCACAGATACGCAGTATTTT

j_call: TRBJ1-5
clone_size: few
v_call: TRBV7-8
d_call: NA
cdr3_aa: CASSLAGQYSNQPQHF
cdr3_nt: TGTGCCAGCAGCCTAGCGGGCCAGTATAGCAATCAGCCCCAGCATTTT

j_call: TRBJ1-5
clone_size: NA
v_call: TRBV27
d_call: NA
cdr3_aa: CASGFLAAGGSQPQHF
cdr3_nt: TGTGCCAGCGGTTTCCTGGCTGCGGGGGGCAGTCAGCCCCAGCATTTT

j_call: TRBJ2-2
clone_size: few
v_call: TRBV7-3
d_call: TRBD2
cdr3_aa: CASSVGLAGELFF
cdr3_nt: TGTGCCAGCAGCGTTGGACTAGCGGGGGAGCTGTTTTTT

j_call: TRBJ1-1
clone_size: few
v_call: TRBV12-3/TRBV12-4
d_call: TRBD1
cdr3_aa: CASRQTGEGTEAFF
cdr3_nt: TGTGCCAGCAGGCAGACAGGGGAAGGGACTGAAGCTTTCTTT

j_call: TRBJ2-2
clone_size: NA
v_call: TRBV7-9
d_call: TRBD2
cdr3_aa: CASSFGAGGPDTGELFF
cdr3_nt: TGTGCCAGCAGCTTCGGGGCGGGAGGGCCGGACACCGGGGAGCTGTTTTTT

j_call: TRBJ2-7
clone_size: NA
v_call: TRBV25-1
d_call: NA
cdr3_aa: CASGSRRAPPYEQYF
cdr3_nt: TGTGCCAGCGGTTCGCGGAGGGCCCCTCCCTACGAGCAGTACTTC